This T cell receptor (beta chain) originates from a study of T cells after posttransplantation cyclophosphamide (TCRdb year 2016). Study-wide context: Using TRB sequencing, the study followed how the T cell repertoire rebuilt after myeloablative bone marrow transplantation with posttransplantation cyclophosphamide given as GVHD prophylaxis. Antigen receptor sequencing was done on samples from roughly 35 PTCy-treated patients and from roughly 15 related bone marrow donors of those patients. Blood from every one of the 30 to 40 PTCy patients who had 1-year posttransplant specimens underwent TRB sequencing. TRB sequencing was also done on up to about 3 additional blood samples from 2 to 5.2 years after transplant in 3 patients, and on pretransplant blood from several patients. Because TRA and TRB clonality correlated tightly in roughly nine samples, later TCR analyses were limited to TRB. Public TRB sequences were checked against a database of over 3,500 sequences associated with responses to pathogens, tumor antigens, self-antigens and alloantigens. The paper as a whole reports these results and caveats: Across roughly 40 patients, recipient CMV seropositivity and CMV reactivation were highly associated with TRB clonality; PTCy diversity was similar to CNI/methotrexate controls. The TRB repertoires of T cells infiltrating skin or GI tract showed only limited overlap with the TRB repertoires of T cells in blood. At 1-2 months, donor-recipient similarity was low but rose over the first year, and the later blood repertoires were often dominated by donor CD8+ memory clones.

Counted from cysteine to phenylalanine, this CDR3 has 14 amino acids. Only the CDR3 part of the read is kept: 42 bases, read in frame from the first base. The germline V gene encodes CDR1 MNHNY and CDR2 SVGAGI (reference sequence). Unmatched junction bases come to 2, with V trimmed by 2 bases and J by 5 bases. Naive T cells were defined as viable CD3+CD4+ or CD3+CD8+ cells that were CCR7+CD45RA+CD45RO-CD95-CD27+CD28+. On the day of marrow donation, related bone marrow donors gave peripheral blood samples. Peripheral blood and bone marrow mononuclear cells were isolated by Ficoll-Hypaque density centrifugation and cryopreserved. Sorting of CD4+ and CD8+ T cells, including naive and memory subsets, was performed by FACS on a FACSAria II. TRB sequencing was run on genomic DNA with either the immunoSEQ assay at survey resolution or the hsTCRB kit. Per the authors' processing: Initial read processing used immunoSEQ software, and repertoire analyses used the LymphoSeq R package. For each TRB dataset, clonality was calculated as 1 minus normalized Shannon entropy, and the Gini coefficient was computed as well. To infer phenotypes in unsorted samples, TRB sequences from sorted subsets of the recipient or donor were mapped onto unsorted samples from the same recipient. This is the immuneACCESS table as TCRdb keeps it, with only in-frame sequences that have V and J called. A part of the clones is gone; compared with another copy, unresolved V genes explain less than half, and the rest is unexplained. That table gives V, J and clone size, and the DNA gave D and trimming. This sample holds around 20,000 clones; approximately 98% were observed only once. The ten largest clones represent approximately 0.16% of the sample.

As for this clone: No antigen is known for it. Nothing much larger sits one base from this clone, and base qualities are not available.

Sequencing was carried out using naive CD4+ T cells sorted from PBMCs. The chain is made from TRBV6-6 and TRBJ2-2; 7 bases in between match TRBD2. The clonotype was recovered from a man aged 40-49 years in good health, CMV-negative, and a related stem cell transplant donor. The DNA is as follows: TGTGCCAGCAGTTACCTAGCGGCGACCGGGGAGCTGTTTTTT. Translated, this gives CASSYLAATGELFF.